The 17 T cell receptor beta chains presented below share a single source sample, sequenced in a study of glioma-infiltrating T cells after dendritic cell vaccination. Sequencing used immunoSEQ multiplex PCR; TCRdb keeps in-frame clones, though not all of them. The table records tens of thousands of clones, more than 65% of them present only once. The sequences come from blood, collected before dendritic cell vaccination. The receptors stem from a human donor with glioblastoma.

Comment on this clone: Other DNA variants within this sample encode the same CDR3. The V call is TRBV25-1, the J call TRBJ1-3; D is ambiguous. The CDR3 sequence is 14 residues long. Per germline, CDR1 MGHDK and CDR2 SYGVNS. Trimming took 2 bases from V and 2 from J, leaving 7 bases between them. As DNA, the CDR3 is TGTGCCAGCAGTGAACCGGGAGCTGGAAACACCATATATTTT. Protein product: CASSEPGAGNTIYF.

V and J are TRBV2 and TRBJ2-1; 8 bases agree with TRBD1. Losses at the gene ends were 0 bases for V and 10 bases for J; bases not matched to a gene: 11. Germline-derived CDR1 and CDR2 are SNHLY and FYNNEI. The length of the CDR3 is 16 residues. The CDR3 DNA reads TGTGCCAGCAGTGAAGCAGGACAGGGAGGACGAGTCGAGCAGTTCTTC. Protein: CASSEAGQGGRVEQFF. Supplemented by reference TRBV2 and TRBJ2-1, the full variable domain reads EPEVTQTPSHQVTQMGQEVILRCVPISNHLYFYWYRQILGQKVEFLVSFYNNEISEKSEIFDDQFSVERPDGSNFTLKIRSTKLEDSAMYFCASSEAGQGGRVEQFFGPGTRLTVL.

V is TRBV28 and J is TRBJ2-5; TRBD2 matches 8 bases. CDR1 is MDHEN, CDR2 SYDVKM, per germline. The J segment lost 5 bases and the V segment lost 3 bases, leaving 20 bases of the junction unmatched. CDR3 length equals 19 residues. The CDR3 sequence is CASSFTVHGGARVDETQYF. In nucleotides, the CDR3 is TGTGCCAGCAGTTTTACCGTACACGGGGGGGCGAGGGTGGACGAGACCCAGTACTTC.

This clone has just a few counts. The genes are TRBV6-1 and TRBJ1-3, with D possibly being TRBD1 (6 bases). CDR1 and CDR2 (germline): MNHNS, SASEGT. The CDR3 length is 13 residues. Trimming cost V 4 bases and J 4 bases, with 8 bases left between them. The CDR3: CASSARGGNTIYF. In DNA, the CDR3 is TGTGCCAGCAGTGCGAGGGGGGGAAACACCATATATTTT.

As to this clone: Other DNA sequences in this specimen translate into the identical CDR3. The gene calls are TRBV9 and TRBJ2-5, with 7 bases matching TRBD2. Looked up from germline, CDR1 is SGDLS and CDR2 is YYNGEE. There are 15 residues in the CDR3. Unmatched junction bases numbered 9, after V lost 3 bases and J lost 4 bases. The CDR3 is CASSAAGGFVETQYF. CDR3 bases: TGTGCCAGCAGCGCCGCCGGGGGGTTCGTAGAGACCCAGTACTTC.

V and J are TRBV15 and TRBJ2-5, with 8 bases aligning to TRBD2. V lost 4 bases, J lost 4 bases, and 5 bases stayed unmatched. This CDR3 comprises 14 residues. The germline gives CDR1 LNHNV, CDR2 YYDKDF (reference sequence). The DNA of the CDR3 is TGTGCCACCAGCACGGCGGGGGGCACAGAGACCCAGTACTTC. Amino acid sequence: CATSTAGGTETQYF.

This sequence joins TRBV11-2 and TRBJ2-7; TRBD2 matches at 7 bases. CDR1 is SGHAT, CDR2 FQNNGV, per germline. V lost 1 base and J lost 5; bases outside the gene matches: 11. This CDR3 region has 16 residues. CDR3 bases: TGTGCCAGCAGCTTAGTTATGGGGGGGATTCGGAACGAGCAGTACTTC. This codes for CASSLVMGGIRNEQYF.

The J gene is TRBJ2-7, the V gene TRBV6-5; D perhaps matches TRBD2 (6 bases). Germline V gives CDR1 MNHEY, CDR2 SVGAGI. This CDR3 is 13 amino acids long. Trimming left V 2 bases short and J 5 bases short, with 10 bases between. The CDR3 coding sequence is TGTGCCAGCAGTTACGGGAGGAAGGACGAGCAGTACGTC. It encodes CASSYGRKDEQYV.

V gene TRBV5-1 combines with J gene TRBJ2-7; D uncertain. Germline CDR1 is SGHRS and CDR2 is YFSETQ. This CDR3 has 15 amino acids. Trimming pared 4 bases from V and 3 bases from J, leaving 17 bases between. CDR3 residues: CASSPDVAAYYEQYF. Written as DNA, the CDR3 is TGCGCCAGCAGCCCTGATGTAGCCGCCTACTACGAGCAGTACTTC.

This chain uses TRBV19 with TRBJ1-5; D perhaps matches TRBD1 (5 bases). Trimming removed 6 bases from V and 3 bases from J, with 18 bases in between. The germline CDR1 and CDR2 sequences are LNHDA and SQIVND (reference sequence). The CDR3 contains 16 residues. In DNA form, the CDR3 reads TGTGCCAGTAGGACGCATGTGGGGGGTTCCAATCAGCCCCAGCATTTT. This codes for CASRTHVGGSNQPQHF. Full variable domain (outside the CDR3, taken from reference TRBV19 and TRBJ1-5): DGGITQSPKYLFRKEGQNVTLSCEQNLNHDAMYWYRQDPGQGLRLIYYSQIVNDFQKGDIAEGYSVSREKKESFPLTVTSAQKNPTAFYLCASRTHVGGSNQPQHFGDGTRLSIL.

V gene TRBV6-1 combines with J gene TRBJ1-2; 7 nucleotides align to TRBD1. The junction had 6 bases not matched to a gene; V was cut back by 6 bases and J by 5 bases. This CDR3 spans 13 amino acids. CDR1 and CDR2 from the germline V gene are MNHNS and SASEGT. The CDR3 DNA sequence: TGTGCCAGCAGAGACACAGGGGCGTATGGCTACACCTTC. Its translation: CASRDTGAYGYTF.

The chain joins TRBV30 to TRBJ1-1; D perhaps matches TRBD1 (5 bases). V lost 4 bases to trimming and J lost 2 bases, with 11 bases between them. The germline CDR1 and CDR2 sequences are GTSNPN and SVGIG (reference sequence). This CDR3 is built from 13 residues. The CDR3 reads CAWTRQRNTEAFF. In DNA form, the CDR3 reads TGTGCCTGGACCCGACAGCGTAACACTGAAGCTTTCTTT.

The V call is TRBV11-2, the J call TRBJ2-2, with a weak D call TRBD2 (6 bases). Per the germline V gene, CDR1 is SGHAT and CDR2 is FQNNGV. This CDR3 is 15 amino acids long. Between the trimmed V and J ends, which lost 5 bases and 1 base, there was a span of 11 bases. CDR3 amino acids: CASSPEGLNTGELFF. In nucleotides, the CDR3 is TGTGCCAGCAGCCCCGAGGGACTGAACACCGGGGAGCTGTTTTTT.

This rearrangement joins TRBV5-6 to TRBJ1-1, with D maybe TRBD1 (6 bases). Germline V lookup: CDR1 SGHDT, CDR2 YYEEEE. The CDR3 length is 13 residues. V gave up 2 bases and J gave up 6 bases, with 11 bases separating them. The CDR3 loop reads CASSLGGGAEAFF. The CDR3 DNA reads TGTGCCAGCAGCTTAGGAGGGGGGGCTGAAGCTTTCTTT.

This clone occurred once. The chain uses TRBV13 and TRBJ2-5, with 9 bases aligning to TRBD1. Trimming at V came to 6 bases and at J to 5 bases, leaving 7 bases not matched to a gene. The CDR3 is made up of 14 amino acids. Germline V gene sequence: CDR1 PRHDT, CDR2 FYEKMQ (reference sequence). CDR3 nucleotides: TGTGCCAGCAGGAGGACAGGGGATTTGGAGACCCAGTACTTC. As protein: CASRRTGDLETQYF. Filled out from reference TRBV13 and TRBJ2-5, the complete variable domain reads AAGVIQSPRHLIKEKRETATLKCYPIPRHDTVYWYQQGPGQDPQFLISFYEKMQSDKGSIPDRFSAQQFSDYHSELNMSSLELGDSALYFCASRRTGDLETQYFGPGTRLLVL.

The rearrangement joins TRBV19 to TRBJ1-5; TRBD1 aligns across 8 bases. Germline V lookup: CDR1 LNHDA, CDR2 SQIVND (reference sequence). The CDR3 is 13 amino acids. J lost 2 bases, V lost 8 bases, and 2 bases had no gene match. The chain's CDR3 is CASGTGRNQPQHF. DNA for the CDR3: TGTGCCAGTGGGACAGGCCGCAATCAGCCCCAGCATTTT.

The chain joins TRBV21-1 to TRBJ2-7; the table assigns TRBD1, which was not confirmed against the DNA. TRBV21-1 is marked as a pseudogene. The CDR3 totals 13 residues. This chain's CDR3 is CASSPRGRDEQYV. As DNA, the CDR3 is TGTGCCAGCAGCCCCAGGGGCAGGGACGAGCAGTACGTC.